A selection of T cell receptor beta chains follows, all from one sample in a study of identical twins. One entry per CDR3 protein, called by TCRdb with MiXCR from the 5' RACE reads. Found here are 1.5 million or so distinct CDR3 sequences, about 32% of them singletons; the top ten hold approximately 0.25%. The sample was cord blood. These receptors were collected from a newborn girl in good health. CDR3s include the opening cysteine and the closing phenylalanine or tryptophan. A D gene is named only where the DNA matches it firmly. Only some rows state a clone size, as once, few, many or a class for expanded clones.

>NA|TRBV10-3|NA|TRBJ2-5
CAISESIQGVQETQYF
TGTGCCATCAGTGAGTCGATCCAGGGAGTCCAAGAGACCCAGTACTTC
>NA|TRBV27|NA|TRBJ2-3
CASSLSSWSSTDTQYF
TGTGCCAGCAGTTTATCGAGTTGGTCTAGCACAGATACGCAGTATTTT
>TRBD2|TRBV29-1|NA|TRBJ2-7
CSGTGGRNYEQYF
TGCAGCGGCACTGGCGGGAGGAACTACGAGCAGTACTTC
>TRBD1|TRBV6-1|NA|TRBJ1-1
CASRADRERTEAFF
TGTGCCAGCAGGGCGGACAGGGAAAGAACTGAAGCTTTCTTT
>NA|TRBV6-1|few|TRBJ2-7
CACRTGVLSYEQYF
TGTGCCTGCCGGACGGGGGTCCTCTCCTACGAGCAGTACTTC
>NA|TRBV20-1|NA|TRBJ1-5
CSATVHSNQPQHF
TGCAGTGCCACGGTCCATAGCAATCAGCCCCAGCATTTT
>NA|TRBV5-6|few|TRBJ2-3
CASSLSRNRLTDTQYF
TGTGCCAGCAGCTTGAGTAGAAACAGACTCACAGATACGCAGTATTTT
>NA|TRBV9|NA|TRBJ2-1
CASSDPPEVGETYNEQFF
TGTGCCAGCAGCGACCCCCCGGAAGTGGGAGAAACCTACAATGAGCAGTTCTTC
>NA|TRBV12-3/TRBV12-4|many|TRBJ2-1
CASRPGQPVYNEQFF
TGTGCCAGCAGACCTGGACAGCCTGTATACAATGAGCAGTTCTTC
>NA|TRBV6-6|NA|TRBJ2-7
CASRKSGQTYERYF
TGTGCCAGCAGGAAGTCCGGACAGACCTACGAGCGGTACTTC
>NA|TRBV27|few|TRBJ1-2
CASSFQGMGGYTF
TGTGCCAGCAGCTTTCAGGGGATGGGAGGCTACACCTTC
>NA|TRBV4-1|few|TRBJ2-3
CASSSQLLPDNNTQYF
TGCGCCAGCAGTAGCCAATTGCTACCGGACAACAATACGCAGTATTTT
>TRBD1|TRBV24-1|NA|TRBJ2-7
CAPYRGLFSYEQYF
TGTGCCCCATACAGGGGGCTATTTTCCTACGAGCAGTACTTC
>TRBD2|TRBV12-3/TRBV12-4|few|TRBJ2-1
CASSLDSGGPYEQFF
TGTGCCAGCAGTTTAGATAGCGGGGGTCCCTATGAGCAGTTCTTC
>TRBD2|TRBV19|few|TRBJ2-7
CASSIGLAGTYEQYF
TGTGCCAGTAGTATTGGACTAGCGGGAACCTACGAGCAGTACTTC